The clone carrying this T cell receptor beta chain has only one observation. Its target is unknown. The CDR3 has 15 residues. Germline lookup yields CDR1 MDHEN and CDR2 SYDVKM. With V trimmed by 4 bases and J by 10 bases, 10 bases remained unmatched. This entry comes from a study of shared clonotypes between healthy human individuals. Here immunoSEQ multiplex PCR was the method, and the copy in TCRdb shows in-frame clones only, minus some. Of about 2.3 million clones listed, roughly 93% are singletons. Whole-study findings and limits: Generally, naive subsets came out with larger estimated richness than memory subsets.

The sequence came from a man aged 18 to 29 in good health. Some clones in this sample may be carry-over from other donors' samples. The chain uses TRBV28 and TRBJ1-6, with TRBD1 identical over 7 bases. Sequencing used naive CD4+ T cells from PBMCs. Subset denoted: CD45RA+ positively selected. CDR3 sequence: CASSSPGTAGSPLHF. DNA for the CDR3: TGTGCCAGCAGTTCCCCTGGGACAGCAGGCTCACCCCTCCACTTT.